The clone carrying this T cell receptor (beta chain) has a single count. Its specificity is not known. Trimming shortened V by 1 base and J by 7 bases, and 11 bases separated the two germline ends. The CDR3 covers 13 residues. Germline V gene sequence: CDR1 SGHKS, CDR2 YYEKEE (reference sequence). The data were produced by immunoSEQ multiplex PCR, yet TCRdb's version contains in-frame clones alone and is incomplete. The sample contains approximately 43,000 clones, roughly 81% of which appear only once. The record originates from a study of STAT3 mutations in large granular lymphocyte leukemia. For the study at large: Roughly half the longitudinally sequenced T-LGLL patients had canonical STAT3 mutations.

Notes on the study in general: All newly emerging clones after therapy were STAT3 wild type. At least one immunodominant TCR beta clonotype appeared in every T-cell large granular lymphocyte leukemia patient. Suggested: STAT3 mutation was not the ancestral event for these clonal expansions.

The source of this sequence is a human donor with T large granular lymphocyte leukemia. Some clones in this sample may be carry-over from other donors' samples. Source material: PBMCs. The chain uses TRBV5-5 and TRBJ1-1; the D is unclear. The CDR3 reads CASSLRRELEAFF. The CDR3 DNA sequence: TGTGCCAGCAGCTTGAGGAGAGAGCTTGAAGCTTTCTTT. Based on the CDR3 plus reference TRBV5-5 and TRBJ1-1, the full variable domain is DAGVTQSPTHLIKTRGQQVTLRCSPISGHKSVSWYQQVLGQGPQFIFQYYEKEERGRGNFPDRFSARQFPNYSSELNVNALLLGDSALYLCASSLRRELEAFFGQGTRLTVV.